These 20 T cell receptor beta chains originate from one sample sequenced in a study of cytomegalovirus exposure and HLA in healthy donors. The table came from immunoSEQ multiplex PCR; TCRdb's copy has only in-frame clones and leaves some out. Here the sample spans about 330,000 clones, 75% to 90% being singletons. Sequenced sample: PBMCs. The receptors originated from a woman under 40 in good health and CMV-seropositive.

This clone was picked up one time. The chain recombines TRBV6-1 with TRBJ1-5; 9 bases are shared with TRBD1. This CDR3 has 17 amino acids. The V gene's germline CDR1 is MNHNS and CDR2 SASEGT. After removal of 3 bases from V and 6 bases from J, the junction contained 12 bases not matched to a gene. The CDR3 bases are TGTGCCAGCAGTGATGGACAGGGGAGGGGACTGGGTCAGCCCCAGCATTTT. Its translation is CASSDGQGRGLGQPQHF.

As to this clone: The identical CDR3 is also encoded by other nucleotide sequences in the sample. J is TRBJ1-5 and V is TRBV28; D remains ambiguous. V lost 3 bases and J 4 bases, leaving 4 bases between the germline ends. The CDR3 extends over 12 amino acids. Germline loops: CDR1 MDHEN, CDR2 SYDVKM. The CDR3 region has the DNA TGTGCCAGCAGTTTCCTAAATCAGCCCCAGCATTTT. It codes for CASSFLNQPQHF.

The chain is built from TRBV30 and TRBJ2-7; D perhaps matches TRBD1 (6 bases). Germline V gene data show CDR1 as GTSNPN and CDR2 as SVGIG (reference sequence). V lost 3 bases, J lost 2 bases, and 17 bases lay in between. The CDR3 runs to 15 residues. Here the CDR3 DNA reads TGTGCCTGGAGAGCCTTCGGGACAACCACCTACGAGCAGTACTTC. Amino acid sequence: CAWRAFGTTTYEQYF.

The chain uses TRBV27 and TRBJ1-1; no clear D gene. The V end was cut by 2 bases, the J end by 0 bases, with 7 bases between. Germline lookup yields CDR1 MNHEY and CDR2 SMNVEV (reference sequence). This CDR3 region has 14 residues. The CDR3 here is CASSLVPLNTEAFF. Written as DNA, the CDR3 is TGTGCCAGCAGTTTAGTCCCACTGAACACTGAAGCTTTCTTT.

This chain connects TRBV9 to TRBJ2-7, with D perhaps assigned TRBD1 or TRBD2 (5 bases each). Germline assignment: CDR1 SGDLS and CDR2 YYNGEE. The CDR3 totals 16 residues. V lost 4 bases, J lost 2 bases, and 19 bases lay in between. CDR3 sequence: CASSPRDLRGTYEQYF. The CDR3, as DNA: TGTGCCAGCAGCCCACGGGACCTCAGAGGTACCTACGAGCAGTACTTC.

The CDR3: CASSVTGMAGANVLTF. As DNA, the CDR3 is TGTGCCAGCAGTGTCACAGGAATGGCTGGGGCCAACGTCCTGACTTTC. The chain links TRBV6-1 to TRBJ2-6; a weak D match, TRBD1 (5 bases). The CDR3 contains 16 residues. Per germline, CDR1 MNHNS and CDR2 SASEGT. The germline V and J ends were trimmed by 4 bases and 2 bases, with 12 bases remaining between them.

The CDR3 DNA follows: TGTGCCAGCAGCGCTTCTGGGAGCAATCAGCCCCAGCATTTT. The encoded protein is CASSASGSNQPQHF. The chain combines TRBV28 with TRBJ1-5; D is uncertain. Germline CDR1 and CDR2: MDHEN and SYDVKM. The germline V and J ends were trimmed by 6 bases and 1 base, with 10 bases remaining between them. CDR3 size: 14 residues.

CDR3 DNA sequence: TGTGCCAGCAGCTCGGGGACTAGCTTCTACGAGCAGTACTTC. It yields the protein CASSSGTSFYEQYF. The chain combines TRBV5-4 with TRBJ2-7; 9 bases are shared with TRBD2. The CDR3 extends over 14 amino acids. Germline CDR1 and CDR2: SGHNT and YYREEE (reference sequence). The V and J ends lost 3 bases and 3 bases, in that order; junction bases with no gene match: 4.

This rearrangement joins TRBV9 to TRBJ1-2; D gene ambiguous. The CDR3 length is 12 residues. The V gene lost 3 bases and the J gene lost 5 bases, with 8 bases spanning the gap. Germline loops: CDR1 SGDLS, CDR2 YYNGEE. CDR3: CASSGTLYGYTF. The DNA of the CDR3 is TGTGCCAGCAGCGGTACACTATATGGCTACACCTTC.

The V and J genes are TRBV9 and TRBJ2-5; 9 nucleotides agree with TRBD1. V was pared by 1 base and J by 5 bases, with 9 bases of the junction left unmatched. Germline values: CDR1 SGDLS, CDR2 YYNGEE. CDR3 length: 16 residues. The DNA of the CDR3 is TGTGCCAGCAGCGTAAACGCCGGGACAGGGTGGGAGACCCAGTACTTC. Translating it yields CASSVNAGTGWETQYF.

This clone has more than one count but fewer than ten. The same CDR3 arises from other DNA sequences in this sample as well. The chain carries TRBV28 and TRBJ1-2; D unresolved. Per the germline V gene, CDR1 is MDHEN and CDR2 is SYDVKM. This CDR3 comprises 12 residues. The V end lost 3 bases, the J end lost 4 bases, and 6 bases lay between the germline ends. This CDR3 reads CASSLGGYGYTF. Here the CDR3 DNA reads TGTGCCAGCAGTTTGGGCGGCTATGGCTACACCTTC.

The chain joins TRBV13 to TRBJ2-5; 12 positions agree with TRBD1. This CDR3 comprises 15 residues. Germline V gene lookup returns CDR1 PRHDT and CDR2 FYEKMQ (reference sequence). The junction had 6 bases not matched to a gene; V was cut back by 5 bases and J by 5 bases. In nucleotides, the CDR3 is TGTGCCAGCAGCCCCGGGACAGGGGGCATCGAGACCCAGTACTTC. Its translation is CASSPGTGGIETQYF.

This clone was found once. The V call is TRBV29-1, the J call TRBJ2-7; TRBD1 matches at 12 bases. Germline loops: CDR1 SQVTM, CDR2 ANQGSEA. V gave up 4 bases and J gave up 2 bases; unmatched junction bases: 3. This CDR3 region has 14 residues. The CDR3 spells CSVVGTGGTYEQYF. The CDR3 DNA sequence: TGCAGCGTTGTGGGGACAGGGGGCACCTACGAGCAGTACTTC.

This chain connects TRBV27 to TRBJ1-5; 9 bases agree with TRBD1. Germline CDR1 and CDR2: MNHEY and SMNVEV (reference sequence). This CDR3 region has 13 residues. Trimming cost V 8 bases and J 6 bases; bases outside gene matches: 5. The CDR3 sequence: CASGGQGRQPQHF. CDR3 bases: TGTGCCAGCGGAGGACAGGGGCGTCAGCCCCAGCATTTT.

A single count supports this clone. V usage is TRBV30 and J usage is TRBJ1-3, with D perhaps TRBD1 (6 bases). Germline V gives CDR1 GTSNPN, CDR2 SVGIG (reference sequence). The CDR3 runs 15 residues. V was trimmed by 3 bases and J by 3 bases, leaving 15 bases between them. As DNA, the CDR3 is TGTGCCTGGAGCGCTAAACAGGGACTTGGAAACACCATATATTTT. It encodes CAWSAKQGLGNTIYF.

The gene calls are TRBV27 and TRBJ2-5, with D perhaps TRBD1 (5 bases). Germline V gene lookup returns CDR1 MNHEY and CDR2 SMNVEV (reference sequence). The V end was cut by 6 bases, the J end by 6 bases, with 11 bases between. The CDR3 sequence is 12 residues long. The CDR3 here is CASSSGSKTQYF. The CDR3 nucleotides are TGTGCCAGCAGCTCAGGGTCAAAGACCCAGTACTTC.

V gene TRBV6-1 combines with J gene TRBJ2-7; TRBD2 agrees at 9 bases. The length of the CDR3 is 14 residues. Germline assignment: CDR1 MNHNS and CDR2 SASEGT. CDR3 sequence: CATQEVAGVGEQYF. In DNA form, the CDR3 reads TGTGCTACTCAGGAGGTAGCGGGAGTCGGGGAGCAGTACTTC.

In the case of this clone: Other DNA variants within this sample encode the same CDR3. V and J are TRBV30 and TRBJ1-1; no definite D call. The CDR3 covers 13 residues. V was clipped by 0 bases and J by 1 base, with 6 bases between them. Germline assignment: CDR1 GTSNPN and CDR2 SVGIG (reference sequence). CDR3 nucleotides: TGTGCCTGGAGTGTTACCCAGAACACTGAAGCTTTCTTT. Its translation is CAWSVTQNTEAFF.

This clone came up once. This chain joins TRBV9 and TRBJ1-2; 7 bases map to TRBD1. The germline CDR1 and CDR2 sequences are SGDLS and YYNGEE. V dropped 3 bases and J dropped 8; count of bases not matched to a gene: 13. This CDR3 region has 15 residues. Here the CDR3 DNA reads TGTGCCAGCAGCGGAGTCTACGACAGGGAGTACGGCTACACCTTC. It is translated as CASSGVYDREYGYTF.

This chain uses TRBV19 with TRBJ2-1; perhaps TRBD1 as D (5 bases). The CDR3 spans 15 residues. Trimming pared 3 bases from V and 6 bases from J, leaving 15 bases between. Germline values: CDR1 LNHDA, CDR2 SQIVND (reference sequence). The CDR3 DNA reads TGTGCCAGTAGTATTCGGGCAGGGCCAAGCAATGAGCAGTTCTTC. Its protein product is CASSIRAGPSNEQFF.